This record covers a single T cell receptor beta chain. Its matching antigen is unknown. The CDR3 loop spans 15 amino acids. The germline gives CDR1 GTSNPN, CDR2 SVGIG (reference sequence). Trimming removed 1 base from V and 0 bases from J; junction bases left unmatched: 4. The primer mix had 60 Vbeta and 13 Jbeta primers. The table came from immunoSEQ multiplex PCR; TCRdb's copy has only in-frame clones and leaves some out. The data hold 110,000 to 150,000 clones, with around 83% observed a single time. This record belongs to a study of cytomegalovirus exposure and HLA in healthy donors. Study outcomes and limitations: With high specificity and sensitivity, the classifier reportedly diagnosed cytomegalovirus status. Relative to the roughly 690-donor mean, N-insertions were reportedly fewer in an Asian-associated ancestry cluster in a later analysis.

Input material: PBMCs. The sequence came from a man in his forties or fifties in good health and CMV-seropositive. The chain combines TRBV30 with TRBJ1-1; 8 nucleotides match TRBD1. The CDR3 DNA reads TGTGCCTGGAGTGCCCCGACAGGGGTGAACACTGAAGCTTTCTTT. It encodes CAWSAPTGVNTEAFF.